These 2 T cell receptor beta chains were all obtained from the same sample, sequenced in a study of blood T cells in healthy people across ages. A J-beta primer mix and a sample-barcoded 5' primer were used in a second PCR of roughly 7 to 12 cycles. TCRdb itself ran the 5' RACE reads through MiXCR, one entry per CDR3 protein. The table lists about 1.1 million distinct CDR3 sequences, less than 45% of them singletons, with around 13% in the top ten. The specimen sequenced was blood. All receptors come from a man aged 18-30 years in good health.

V gene TRBV7-9 combines with J gene TRBJ2-1, with a possible D match to TRBD2 (7 bases). Germline V gene lookup returns CDR1 SEHNR and CDR2 FQNEAQ (reference sequence). The length of the CDR3 is 15 residues. V lost 2 bases, J lost 15 bases, and 23 bases lay in between. CDR3: CASSLWVGGPQAWFF. CDR3 sequence (DNA): TGTGCCAGCAGCTTATGGGTCGGGGGGCCACAAGCCTGGTTCTTC.

The rearrangement joins TRBV7-2 to TRBJ2-5; D is perhaps TRBD1 (5 bases). CDR3 length: 15 residues. V lost 5 bases, J lost 2 bases, and 15 bases lay in between. Per germline, CDR1 SGHTA and CDR2 FQGNSA. The CDR3 DNA follows: TGTGCCAGCAGCAGCAGCCAGGGAAGACAAGAGACCCAGTACTTC. Translated: CASSSSQGRQETQYF.